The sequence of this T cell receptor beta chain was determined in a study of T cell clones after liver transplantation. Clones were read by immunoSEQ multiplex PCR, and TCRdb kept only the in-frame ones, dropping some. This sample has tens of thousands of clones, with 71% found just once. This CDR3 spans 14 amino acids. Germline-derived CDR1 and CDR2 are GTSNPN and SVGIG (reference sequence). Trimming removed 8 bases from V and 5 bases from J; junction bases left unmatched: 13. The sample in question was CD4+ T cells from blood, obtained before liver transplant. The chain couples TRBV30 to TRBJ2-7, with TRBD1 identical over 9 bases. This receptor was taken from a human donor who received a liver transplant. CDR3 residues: CARTSGTGINEQYF. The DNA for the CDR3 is TGTGCCAGGACTTCCGGGACAGGGATAAACGAGCAGTACTTC.